This T cell receptor beta chain is drawn from a study of shared T cell receptors in the human thymus (dated by TCRdb to 2020 to 2022). Regarding the research as a whole: The study examined how the human thymus generates shared, self-reactive T-cell receptor alpha chains.

Libraries were built with the immunoSEQ multiplex PCR assay. Entries here come from immuneACCESS through TCRdb and include only in-frame sequences with V and J called. Some clones fail to appear in such tables; in the studies checked, an unresolved V gene covers under half of the shortfall, and the cause of the remainder is unknown. For this sample the table gives roughly 700,000 clones, of which 88% were detected only once. The ten largest clones take up 0.008% to 0.011% of the sample. V was cut back by 3 bases and J by 3 bases, leaving a gap of 15 bases between them. CDR1 and CDR2, looked up from the germline V gene (reference sequence), are LNHDA and SQIVND. From cysteine to phenylalanine, the CDR3 is 16 amino acids long. Kept here is only the CDR3 DNA, which spans 48 bases and is read in frame from base 1. As regards this clone: Its antigen remains undetermined. No quality values exist for individual bases; no much larger clone is one base distant.

These data also featured in a second study, about human thymus T cells. The second study's authors report: In Finland, the donors were immunologically healthy infants who were having open corrective cardiac surgery for congenital heart defects. The thymus tissue came from surgical resects taken out during corrective cardiac surgery. Biased V and J gene segment usage appeared to be present in both thymic and peripheral blood repertoires. According to the related research, thymic TCR repertoires were highly overlapping among unrelated individuals. The study described the TCR alpha and beta repertoires in under ten infant thymus samples and a handful of matching peripheral blood samples. The infant donors were about 6 to 244 days old, and the cohort included several males and a couple of females. Thymocytes were mechanically released from the tissue and were stored as pellets of about 9.5-31 million cells at -70 degrees C. Genomic DNA was extracted from frozen cell pellets with a QIAsymphony instrument. The immunoSEQ multiplex PCR assay was used to amplify the TCRB and TCRAD loci from a standardized amount of quality-controlled genomic DNA. Amplicons spanned the V(D)J region at a length sufficient to cover the CDR3 and identify V and J genes. The amplicons were sequenced on an Illumina platform via the commercial immunoSEQ service. Primer bias and sequencing errors were corrected using previously described methods, and TCRAD and TCRB definitions followed the IMGT database. Repertoires were analysed with immunoSEQ Analyzer 3.0 and VDJTools, covering basic statistics, V/J segment usage, diversity estimates, rarefaction and pairwise overlap. Chao1, ChaoE, Efron-Thisted, Shannon and inverse Simpson indices were used to estimate diversity, which was also estimated on datasets down-sampled to the smallest sample. For repertoire overlap, CDR3 nucleotide sequence, V gene and J gene had to match strictly, and clustering was done by Jaccard-based multidimensional scaling. On average, around 780,000 unique TCRB clonotypes were obtained from thymus samples, compared with 65,000 to 90,000 from blood samples.

The chain is assembled from TRBV19 and TRBJ2-1; the D gene is perhaps TRBD1, from 6 matching bases. This sequence was found in a boy in the first two years of life with a congenital heart defect. Donor details come from another sample of the same person, matched by shared clones. Sequences were obtained from thymocytes. The DNA is TGTGCCAGTAGTATTGGGGGCGGAGACAACTACAATGAGCAGTTCTTC. Translated, this gives CASSIGGGDNYNEQFF.